This T cell receptor (beta chain) emerged from a study of long-term antiretroviral therapy in people with HIV (dated by TCRdb to between 2021 and 2024). In terms of the full investigation: The earliest samples were collected roughly a decade before the 2015 WHO recommendation for immediate ART, at a time when ART was usually postponed until CD4 counts fell. A retrospective serial study tested whether changes in peripheral blood TRB repertoire composition and diversity were associated with ART initiation and durable HIV suppression. The cohort contributed about 180 cryopreserved PBMC samples from 30 adults with confirmed HIV infection, collected serially over a mean of 6 years (range 1-12). Of the approximately 32 participants with HIV, eleven were female. No cross-contamination during QIAcube processing was seen in test extractions of a monoclonal T-cell line run alongside a few dozen polyclonal samples.

The immunoSEQ hsTCRB v3.0 assay was used at survey level resolution to sequence the TRB variable region. A depth of 40,000-50,000 T-cell genomes per sample was targeted for TRB sequencing. An Illumina MiSeq with a v3 150-cycle kit was used to sequence the pooled TRB libraries. In the paper's pipeline: Repertoire analysis was performed in R inside a reproducible Nextflow workflow that covered QC, data transformation and analysis. LymphoSeq2, an R package for exploring AIRR-Seq data, was used to implement custom analyses. A handful of samples that produced fewer than 5000 total TRB sequences were removed, so 200 or so HIV repertoires were analyzed. Among the roughly 200 retained HIV repertoires, approximately 59 were collected before ART initiation and approximately 130 after ART initiation. Repertoires were downsampled to 5000 TRB nucleotide sequences, with summary statistics averaged over 100 downsampling iterations. The analysis kept only TRB sequences whose CDR3 regions were at least seven amino acids long. Two measures captured diversity: a Shannon entropy-derived clonality score and the Gini coefficient. In the repertoire networks, any two of the top 5000 CDR3 amino acid sequences were linked whenever the two sequences differed by an edit distance of one. Antigen specificity groups and MHC restriction were predicted for TRB CDR3 amino acid sequences with GLIPH2. To flag known CMV, EBV, HIV or tissue antigen associations, CDR3 amino acid sequences were matched against VDJdb and McPAS-TCR. Pre-ART, post-ART and control groups were compared with Wilcoxon signed-rank tests and Holm-Bonferroni correction. TCRdb's version of the immuneACCESS table is confined to in-frame rearrangements and falls short of the full clone set. An unresolved V gene accounts for under half of the shortfall where checked; the remainder is of unknown origin. V, J and clone size are those of that table, while D and trimming were read from the DNA. The sample contains approximately 11,000 clones, around four fifths of them found a single time. The ten largest account for around 21% of the sample.

Its CDR3 holds 15 amino acids, cysteine through phenylalanine. Of the read, only the CDR3 DNA is kept; its 45 bases are in frame from base 1. Trimming leaves V shorter by 4 bases and J shorter by 4 bases, with the junction holding 7 bases beyond the gene matches. The germline V gene (reference sequence) provides CDR1 SGHNT and CDR2 YYREEE. General findings and caveats noted by the study authors: HIV repertoires had narrower CDR3 length ranges than controls, and the network structure suggested an antigen-experienced repertoire that shifted only slightly toward naive after ART. Since PBMC availability was limited, sequencing covered only the TCR beta chain, with no alpha chain pairing. Inferences about post-ART repertoire changes were limited because no data were available on ART adherence, viral resistance or therapy changes. Unsorted PBMC were profiled instead of sorted CD4+ and CD8+ T cells because pre-ART samples had limited cell numbers. At every time point, the repertoire was dominated by expanded TRB clones first identified before ART initiation, although this dominance fluctuated and, in many PLHIV, declined after ART. Starting ART was linked to a significant rise in TRB diversity, yet even after long-term ART the diversity remained significantly lower than in transplant donor controls. Samples dated from the mid-2000s to the late 2010s, and the ART regimens used may be less effective than current ones.

Inclusion was restricted to participants for whom at least one PBMC sample before ART initiation and at least two post-ART samples were available. Every participant with HIV received treatment in the United States of America. Before DNA extraction, cryopreserved samples of roughly 1-10 million PBMC were thawed and washed. At the time of the earliest PBMC sample, participants with HIV were aged between roughly 20 and 54 years. Per participant, PBMC samples came from 1-4 timepoints prior to ART initiation and 2-8 timepoints following ART initiation, for a median of 7 samples. Serial HIV viral load, CD4+ T-cell count, ART history and demographic data were obtained for every participant. Genomic DNA was extracted from unsorted PBMC with a Qiagen kit on a QIAcube, processed in batches of 12 samples. Worth noting for this clone: Its antigen has not been determined. No much larger clonotype is one base removed from it; base qualities were not supplied.

Source: unsorted PBMCs, taken more than 7 years after starting antiretroviral therapy. The chain is assembled from TRBV5-4 and TRBJ1-2; 10 middle bases align to TRBD1. The sequence derives from a man in his fifties or sixties with HIV. The DNA sequence is TGTGCCAGCAGCCCGGACAGGGGGGATTTCTATGGCTACACCTTC. Its product reads: CASSPDRGDFYGYTF.